The present T cell receptor (beta chain) was sequenced within a study of blood T cell repertoires in COVID-19. Whole-study context: Some COVID-19 samples were acute and others convalescent; all came from the United States, Italy and Spain.

The CDR3 sequence is 16 residues long. With 0 bases clipped from V and 3 bases from J, the junction kept 4 bases outside the gene matches. Germline loops: CDR1 SGDLS, CDR2 YYNGEE. Clones were read by immunoSEQ multiplex PCR, and TCRdb kept only the in-frame ones, dropping some. This sample has around 250,000 clones; around 88% occur once, and the top ten carry roughly 1.2%. Recruits, aged about 18 to 95 years, lived in 24 US areas. Assignments of participants to cohorts depended upon their own reported clinical history. The TCR was taken from a woman between 40 and 50 years old with acute COVID-19. The chain employs TRBV9 and TRBJ1-2, with 11 positions matching TRBD1. The sample was PBMCs or T cells enriched from blood (not recorded which). CDR3 amino acids: CASSVDGTGGHYGYTF. CDR3 DNA sequence: TGTGCCAGCAGCGTAGACGGGACAGGGGGTCACTATGGCTACACCTTC.